This T cell receptor (beta chain) is drawn from a study of graft-versus-host responses after intestinal transplantation. The CDR3 runs 15 residues. Germline assignment: CDR1 MNHEY and CDR2 SMNVEV (reference sequence). Trimming cost V 7 bases and J 0 bases; bases outside gene matches: 8. Measured with immunoSEQ multiplex PCR; TCRdb has only the in-frame clones, and not every one. The sample has 55,000 to 70,000 clones; about 90% are singletons. A remark on this clone: The identical CDR3 is also encoded by other nucleotide sequences in the sample.

The origin of this receptor is a human patient who received an intestinal transplant, so some T cells may come from the graft donor. The chain employs TRBV27 and TRBJ2-7; 8 bases align to TRBD2. The specimen comprised PBMCs, sampled about 120 days after intestinal transplantation. The CDR3 is CASTATGGNSYEQYF. The CDR3 nucleotides are TGTGCCAGCACTGCGACGGGGGGGAACTCCTACGAGCAGTACTTC.